Each of the 15 T cell receptor beta chains below was sequenced from the same sample in a study of graft-versus-host responses after intestinal transplantation. Their cognate antigens are unknown. Data came from immunoSEQ multiplex PCR; TCRdb stores just in-frame clones and leaves some out. The table lists about 110,000 clones, around 94% of them singletons. Sequenced here: unstimulated CD4+ T cells sorted from spleen or lymph node cells, sampled before transplant. The receptors shown here come from a human donor who was the organ donor for an intestinal transplant.

CDR3 in amino acids: CASSLKGANTGELFF. Here the CDR3 DNA reads TGTGCCAGCAGCTTGAAAGGGGCGAACACCGGGGAGCTGTTTTTT. The chain couples TRBV5-7 to TRBJ2-2; possible D gene TRBD1, 5 bases. TRBV5-7 is designated an ORF whose function remains uncertain. The CDR3 sequence is 15 residues long. V was trimmed by 1 base and J by 0 bases, leaving 7 bases between them.

The chain couples TRBV15 to TRBJ2-5; a weak D match, TRBD1 (6 bases). V was clipped by 4 bases and J by 4 bases, with 10 bases between them. Per the germline V gene, CDR1 is LNHNV and CDR2 is YYDKDF (reference sequence). There are 13 residues in the CDR3. CDR3 nucleotides: TGTGCCACCAGCATCAGGGGTCTAGAGACCCAGTACTTC. Its protein is CATSIRGLETQYF.

This chain links TRBV15 with TRBJ2-1, with TRBD1 identical over 11 bases. Germline CDR1 is LNHNV and CDR2 is YYDKDF (reference sequence). V was pared by 1 base and J by 2 bases, with 13 bases of the junction left unmatched. CDR3 length: 20 residues. This CDR3 reads CATSRATEWGQGDPYNEQFF. CDR3 nucleotide sequence: TGTGCCACCAGCAGAGCCACTGAATGGGGACAGGGGGACCCCTACAATGAGCAGTTCTTC.

This rearrangement joins TRBV5-4 to TRBJ2-1; TRBD2 matches 10 bases. With 2 bases clipped from V and 1 base from J, the junction kept 9 bases outside the gene matches. The CDR3 sequence is 18 residues long. Germline V gene lookup returns CDR1 SGHNT and CDR2 YYREEE (reference sequence). CDR3 sequence (DNA): TGTGCCAGCAGCTTAGCGGGAGGGCTAATACGGTCCTACAATGAGCAGTTCTTC. Its protein is CASSLAGGLIRSYNEQFF. Supplemented by reference TRBV5-4 and TRBJ2-1, the full variable domain reads ETGVTQSPTHLIKTRGQQVTLRCSSQSGHNTVSWYQQALGQGPQFIFQYYREEENGRGNFPPRFSGLQFPNYSSELNVNALELDDSALYLCASSLAGGLIRSYNEQFFGPGTRLTVL.

The V gene is TRBV2, the J gene TRBJ2-5; 11 nucleotides agree with TRBD2. CDR1 is SNHLY and CDR2 is FYNNEI in the germline V gene. Trimming took 3 bases from V and 4 from J; bases not matched to a gene: 1. The CDR3 is 14 amino acids. CDR3 in amino acids: CASSDLAGGETQYF. CDR3 bases: TGTGCCAGCAGTGACCTAGCGGGAGGAGAGACCCAGTACTTC.

The chain uses TRBV27 and TRBJ1-4; weak D call: TRBD1 (5 bases). The CDR3 loop spans 15 amino acids. The V gene lost 3 bases and the J gene lost 4 bases, with 12 bases spanning the gap. Germline-derived CDR1 and CDR2 are MNHEY and SMNVEV (reference sequence). In DNA form, the CDR3 reads TGTGCCAGCAGTTTTCGGTGGGGCTTTAATGAAAAACTGTTTTTT. Its translation: CASSFRWGFNEKLFF. Based on the CDR3 plus reference TRBV27 and TRBJ1-4, the full variable domain is EAQVTQNPRYLITVTGKKLTVTCSQNMNHEYMSWYRQDPGLGLRQIYYSMNVEVTDKGDVPEGYKVSRKEKRNFPLILESPSPNQTSLYFCASSFRWGFNEKLFFGSGTQLSVL.

The chain uses TRBV6-1 and TRBJ2-7; no firm D call. This CDR3 has 13 residues. V gave up 6 bases and J gave up 0 bases, with 9 bases separating them. Germline CDR1 is MNHNS and CDR2 is SASEGT. The CDR3 loop is CASRSLSSYEQYF. CDR3 in DNA: TGTGCCAGCAGATCTCTAAGCTCCTACGAGCAGTACTTC.

The chain has TRBV28 and TRBJ2-3, with D maybe TRBD2 (6 bases). CDR3 length equals 13 residues. From germline, CDR1 is MDHEN and CDR2 SYDVKM. The V end was cut by 3 bases, the J end by 2 bases, with 6 bases between. Here the CDR3 reads CASSLDYTDTQYF. DNA of the CDR3: TGTGCCAGCAGTTTGGACTACACAGATACGCAGTATTTT. Supplemented by reference TRBV28 and TRBJ2-3, the full variable domain reads DVKVTQSSRYLVKRTGEKVFLECVQDMDHENMFWYRQDPGLGLRLIYFSYDVKMKEKGDIPEGYSVSREKKERFSLILESASTNQTSMYLCASSLDYTDTQYFGPGTRLTVL.

This clone was seen just once. The rearrangement links TRBV28 to TRBJ1-4, with a possible D match to TRBD1 (6 bases). The CDR3 spans 15 residues. The V gene lost 6 bases and the J gene lost 4 bases, with 15 bases spanning the gap. The V gene's germline CDR1 is MDHEN and CDR2 SYDVKM. The CDR3 here is CASRQGSPLNEKLFF. The CDR3 DNA is TGTGCCAGCAGGCAGGGGTCCCCTCTTAATGAAAAACTGTTTTTT.

The chain uses TRBV6-5 and TRBJ2-7; D possibly corresponds to TRBD2 (5 bases). The CDR3 extends over 12 amino acids. Trimming stripped 2 bases from V and 4 bases from J, with 6 bases between. CDR1 is MNHEY and CDR2 is SVGAGI in the germline V gene. The CDR3 DNA is TGTGCCAGCAGTTACAGGGAGTACGAGCAGTACTTC. It specifies CASSYREYEQYF.

The V call is TRBV5-5, the J call TRBJ1-2; D gene ambiguous. Between the trimmed V and J ends, which lost 2 bases and 0 bases, there was a span of 5 bases. There are 13 residues in the CDR3. Germline V CDR1 and CDR2: SGHKS, YYEKEE (reference sequence). The CDR3 region is CASSFTANYGYTF. The DNA of the CDR3 is TGTGCCAGCAGCTTTACAGCTAACTATGGCTACACCTTC.

This sequence joins TRBV11-2 and TRBJ1-2; possible D gene TRBD1, 5 bases. Trimming pared 0 bases from V and 3 bases from J, leaving 23 bases between. The CDR3 totals 19 residues. Germline CDR1 is SGHAT and CDR2 is FQNNGV. The CDR3: CASSLDWQGAEKRYYGYTF. For the CDR3, the DNA is TGTGCCAGCAGCTTAGATTGGCAGGGCGCGGAAAAGCGTTACTATGGCTACACCTTC. Full variable domain (outside the CDR3, taken from reference TRBV11-2 and TRBJ1-2): EAGVAQSPRYKIIEKRQSVAFWCNPISGHATLYWYQQILGQGPKLLIQFQNNGVVDDSQLPKDRFSAERLKGVDSTLKIQPAKLEDSAVYLCASSLDWQGAEKRYYGYTFGSGTRLTVV.

V and J are TRBV7-9 and TRBJ2-2; D is ambiguous. The V end was cut by 2 bases, the J end by 5 bases, with 9 bases between. Germline lookup yields CDR1 SEHNR and CDR2 FQNEAQ (reference sequence). The CDR3 totals 14 residues. DNA for the CDR3: TGTGCCAGCAGCTTATCGGTACAGACCGGGGAGCTGTTTTTT. Its protein product is CASSLSVQTGELFF.

This chain joins TRBV7-9 and TRBJ2-1, with a weak D call TRBD2 (6 bases). Germline CDR1 is SEHNR and CDR2 is FQNEAQ (reference sequence). The CDR3 consists of 16 residues. Deletions cut 2 bases from V and 5 bases from J, with 16 bases between. CDR3 region: CASSLPSGVDHNEQFF. The CDR3 nucleotides are TGTGCCAGCAGCTTACCATCGGGGGTGGATCACAATGAGCAGTTCTTC. The variable domain in full, with the rest retrieved from reference TRBV7-9 and TRBJ2-1, is DTGVSQNPRHKITKRGQNVTFRCDPISEHNRLYWYRQTLGQGPEFLTYFQNEAQLEKSRLLSDRFSAERPKGSFSTLEIQRTEQGDSAMYLCASSLPSGVDHNEQFFGPGTRLTVL.

This sequence joins TRBV28 and TRBJ2-3; TRBD1 matches at 9 bases. This CDR3 region has 16 residues. Germline trimming cut 5 bases from V and 0 bases from J; bases unmatched to any gene: 6. The V gene's germline CDR1 is MDHEN and CDR2 SYDVKM. The CDR3 loop reads CASSVSGTGSTDTQYF. In DNA, the CDR3 is TGTGCCAGCAGTGTATCCGGGACAGGGAGCACAGATACGCAGTATTTT.